This T cell receptor (beta chain) was sequenced during a study of blood T cells in healthy people across ages. CDR1 and CDR2 (germline): LNHNV, YYDKDF (reference sequence). Deletions cut 0 bases from V and 7 bases from J, with 15 bases between. This CDR3 contains 16 residues. The donors, healthy Caucasians from Russia, were aged 6 to 90. Through a sample-barcoded 5' primer and a J-beta primer mix, a second PCR was run for about 7 to 12 cycles. The authors tagged each cDNA molecule using a template-switch adaptor with 12 random nucleotides. MiXCR, run by TCRdb on the 5' RACE reads, gives a single entry per CDR3 protein. The data hold under 1,000,000 distinct CDR3 sequences, with about 37% observed a single time. This clonotype has a handful of counts.

Material for sequencing was blood. This sequence originates from a man between 18 and 35 years old in good health. V and J are TRBV15 and TRBJ1-4, with D unclear. DNA of the CDR3: TGTGCCACCAGCAGAGAGGAAAGGGCATGGACTGAAAAACTGTTTTTT. Its protein is CATSREERAWTEKLFF.